This T cell receptor (beta chain) was sequenced in a study of blood T cell repertoires in COVID-19. Study information: Sources were T cells, B-cell-depleted T cells, or PBMCs; the material itself was cDNA or gDNA.

A single count supports this clone. CDR1 and CDR2 (germline): SGHNT, YYREEE (reference sequence). V was pared by 0 bases and J by 1 base, with 9 bases between. The CDR3 extends over 15 amino acids. Authors' analysis steps: Amplifying reference gene primers gave estimates of nucleated cell counts. The table came from immunoSEQ multiplex PCR; TCRdb's copy has only in-frame clones and leaves some out. That table gives V, J and clone size, and the DNA gave D and trimming. The table records tens of thousands of clones, approximately 86% of them present only once. V gene TRBV5-4 combines with J gene TRBJ2-3, with D maybe TRBD1 (5 bases). The sample taken for sequencing was peripheral blood. The TCR originated in a human donor in a cohort sampled during active COVID-19. The CDR3 is CASSLDRKGTDTQYF. The DNA of the CDR3 is TGTGCCAGCAGCTTGGACAGGAAGGGCACAGATACGCAGTATTTT.